The rows below give T cell receptor beta chains drawn from one sample of a study of CD8 T cell repertoires and HIV-1 epitope variants. Sequencing was performed with immunoSEQ multiplex PCR; in TCRdb, only in-frame clones are kept and a portion is missing. The sample holds 4,800 or so clones; roughly two thirds are singletons and the top ten take roughly 44%. Their antigens are not known. The sample was cultured CD8+ T cells derived from PBMCs. The receptors come from a male donor with HIV. Each CDR3 is given with its conserved first and last residue. Each record gives: D gene, clone size, J gene, V gene, CDR3 DNA, CDR3 protein. D genes are given only for firm matches. Size tells how often a clone was seen (once, few, many) or the class of an expanded clone, and some rows leave it out.

d_gene: NA; abundance: few; j_gene: TRBJ1-2; v_gene: TRBV7-9; CDR3nt: TGTGCCAGCAGCGAATATGGCTACACCTTC; CDR3aa: CASSEYGYTF
d_gene: NA; abundance: NA; j_gene: TRBJ2-1; v_gene: TRBV7-9; CDR3nt: TGTGCCAGCAGCCCTGGATCAGCGGATGAGCAGTTCTTC; CDR3aa: CASSPGSADEQFF
d_gene: NA; abundance: NA; j_gene: TRBJ2-1; v_gene: TRBV27; CDR3nt: TGTGCCAGCAGTTATTTTGCGGGCGACAATGAGCAGTTCTTC; CDR3aa: CASSYFAGDNEQFF
d_gene: TRBD2; abundance: NA; j_gene: TRBJ2-1; v_gene: TRBV19; CDR3nt: TGTGCCAGTAGTACTTTAGCGGGAGCCGGCAATGAGCAGTTCTTC; CDR3aa: CASSTLAGAGNEQFF
d_gene: TRBD2; abundance: NA; j_gene: TRBJ2-7; v_gene: TRBV29-1; CDR3nt: TGCAGCGCCCAGACGGGGACTAGCGGGAGAGGTGAGCAGTACTTC; CDR3aa: CSAQTGTSGRGEQYF
d_gene: NA; abundance: NA; j_gene: TRBJ1-4; v_gene: TRBV10-3; CDR3nt: TGTGCCATCAGTGAGACCACCTCTAATGAAAAACTGTTTTTT; CDR3aa: CAISETTSNEKLFF
d_gene: NA; abundance: NA; j_gene: TRBJ2-1; v_gene: TRBV7-9; CDR3nt: TGTGCCAGCACCATCGGAGGGGTAGATGTTGGTGAGCAGTTCTTC; CDR3aa: CASTIGGVDVGEQFF
d_gene: NA; abundance: NA; j_gene: TRBJ2-7; v_gene: TRBV5-1; CDR3nt: TGCGCCAGCAGCCCATGGGACGGCTACGAGCAGTACTTC; CDR3aa: CASSPWDGYEQYF
d_gene: NA; abundance: NA; j_gene: TRBJ1-2; v_gene: TRBV7-8; CDR3nt: TGTGCCAGCAGCTTAGCGGAGAATCCTCTTGGCTACACCTTC; CDR3aa: CASSLAENPLGYTF
d_gene: NA; abundance: NA; j_gene: TRBJ2-7; v_gene: TRBV7-2; CDR3nt: TGTGCCAGCAGCTTAGAGGGGGACCCTTCCTACGAGCAGTACTTC; CDR3aa: CASSLEGDPSYEQYF
d_gene: NA; abundance: NA; j_gene: TRBJ1-1; v_gene: TRBV28; CDR3nt: TGTGCCAGCAGTTTTCCGGAGAGCGCTTTCTTT; CDR3aa: CASSFPESAFF
d_gene: TRBD2; abundance: NA; j_gene: TRBJ2-3; v_gene: TRBV28; CDR3nt: TGTGCCAGCAGTTTATATGGCATAGCGGGATTTACAGATACGCAGTATTTT; CDR3aa: CASSLYGIAGFTDTQYF
d_gene: NA; abundance: NA; j_gene: TRBJ2-3; v_gene: TRBV7-9; CDR3nt: TGTGCCAGCAACCCGGGCACAGATACGCAGTATTTT; CDR3aa: CASNPGTDTQYF
d_gene: NA; abundance: few; j_gene: TRBJ1-4; v_gene: TRBV15; CDR3nt: TGTGCCACCAGCCCAGTAGTGACAGACATCAAGGCAACTAATGAAAAACTGTTTTTT; CDR3aa: CATSPVVTDIKATNEKLFF